This T cell receptor beta chain was sequenced in a study of T-cell reconstitution after alpha-beta-depleted transplantation in children. TCRbeta library preparation incorporated unique molecular identifiers. TCRdb fed the PCR reads into MiXCR, producing one record per CDR3 protein. The sample lists 4,300 or so distinct CDR3 sequences, over 10% seen once, with about 31% in the top ten. This clonotype is medium-sized within its sample. The CDR3 loop spans 17 amino acids. The V end was cut by 0 bases, the J end by 1 base, with 14 bases between. CDR1 and CDR2 (germline): LGHNA, YNFKEQ. The receptor's source is a male patient between 2 and 9 years old who had a stem cell transplant for acute lymphoblastic leukemia, so the T cells may come from the graft donor. The J gene is TRBJ2-3, the V gene TRBV4-2, with D possibly being TRBD1 (5 bases). Material: PBMCs, mostly from graft donor cells, obtained 60 days after TCRalphabeta/CD19-depleted stem cell transplant. Here the CDR3 reads CASSQEAGPLGTDTQYF. Here the CDR3 DNA reads TGTGCCAGCAGCCAAGAGGCAGGGCCCTTGGGCACAGATACGCAGTATTTT.